These 17 T cell receptor beta chains share one sample of origin, sequenced in a study of T cell responses to AZD1222 COVID-19 vaccine. The method was immunoSEQ multiplex PCR; TCRdb's version includes in-frame clones alone and lacks a portion of them. The data show more than 120,000 clones, approximately 89% seen once. Material: peripheral blood, obtained 28 days after the second AZD1222 dose. The receptors were sampled from an adult who received the AZD1222 COVID-19 vaccine.

The chain employs TRBV7-2 and TRBJ1-2; D unclear. Germline assignment: CDR1 SGHTA and CDR2 FQGNSA. V lost 3 bases, J lost 4 bases, and 6 bases lay in between. The length of the CDR3 is 12 residues. The CDR3, as DNA: TGTGCCAGCAGCTTCGGGTCCTATGGCTACACCTTC. This gives the protein CASSFGSYGYTF. Filled out from reference TRBV7-2 and TRBJ1-2, the complete variable domain reads GAGVSQSPSNKVTEKGKDVELRCDPISGHTALYWYRQSLGQGLEFLIYFQGNSAPDKSGLPSDRFSAERTGGSVSTLTIQRTQQEDSAVYLCASSFGSYGYTFGSGTRLTVV.

This chain links TRBV15 with TRBJ2-3, with 10 bases that match TRBD1. The CDR3 runs 14 residues. The germline CDR1 and CDR2 sequences are LNHNV and YYDKDF (reference sequence). V was pared by 1 base and J by 8 bases, with 3 bases of the junction left unmatched. This CDR3 is CATSRGTGGGTQYF. The DNA of the CDR3 is TGTGCCACCAGCAGAGGGACAGGGGGAGGTACGCAGTATTTT.

The rearrangement uses TRBV30 and TRBJ1-4; D is unresolved. The CDR3 is made up of 14 amino acids. Trimming stripped 3 bases from V and 8 bases from J, with 16 bases between. Germline loops: CDR1 GTSNPN, CDR2 SVGIG (reference sequence). The CDR3 nucleotides are TGTGCCTGGAGCCCAGGAGGCCGGGCCGAAAAACTGTTTTTT. Its protein is CAWSPGGRAEKLFF.

This chain connects TRBV3-1 (or the pseudogene TRBV3-2) to TRBJ2-3; 12 bases match TRBD2. Germline trimming cut 4 bases from V and 4 bases from J; bases unmatched to any gene: 3. CDR1 LGHDT and CDR2 YNNKEL come from the germline V gene (reference sequence). The CDR3 spans 15 residues. CDR3 sequence: CASSRLAGDADTQYF. The CDR3 DNA is TGTGCCAGCAGCCGACTAGCGGGAGACGCAGATACGCAGTATTTT.

This clone has just a few counts. This rearrangement joins TRBV24-1 to TRBJ2-5; 9 bases map to TRBD2. Trimming cost V 4 bases and J 3 bases; bases outside gene matches: 11. The CDR3 extends over 17 amino acids. Germline CDR1 reads KGHDR; CDR2 reads SFDVKD. As DNA, the CDR3 is TGTGCCACCAGTGAAAAGTTAGCGGGAGAGGTTGAAGAGACCCAGTACTTC. Translating gives CATSEKLAGEVEETQYF.

The chain combines TRBV4-2 with TRBJ2-1; 8 positions match TRBD2. Germline CDR1 and CDR2: LGHNA and YNFKEQ. Germline trimming cut 2 bases from V and 3 bases from J; bases unmatched to any gene: 3. The CDR3 loop spans 15 amino acids. The DNA of the CDR3 is TGTGCCAGCAGCCAATTAGCGGGAAACTACAATGAGCAGTTCTTC. Its translation is CASSQLAGNYNEQFF.

This clone was seen just once. This rearrangement joins TRBV7-2 to TRBJ1-5; 7 nucleotides match TRBD1. CDR1 is SGHTA and CDR2 is FQGNSA in the germline V gene. The CDR3 is 16 residues long. Losses at the gene ends were 5 bases for V and 4 bases for J; bases not matched to a gene: 11. CDR3 in amino acids: CASSPTGRGLNQPQHF. The CDR3 DNA sequence: TGTGCCAGCAGCCCTACAGGGAGGGGGCTTAATCAGCCCCAGCATTTT.

The V gene is TRBV9, the J gene TRBJ2-1; 8 bases match TRBD2. This CDR3 is built from 12 residues. The germline CDR1 and CDR2 sequences are SGDLS and YYNGEE. V trimming: 5 bases; J trimming: 10 bases; junction bases outside the gene matches: 5. CDR3 DNA sequence: TGTGCCAGCAGAGGGGAGCGGGGGGAGCAGTTCTTC. Its translation is CASRGERGEQFF.

The V call is TRBV4-1, the J call TRBJ1-5, with D possibly matching TRBD1 (6 bases). Trimming stripped 6 bases from V and 8 bases from J, with 17 bases between. This CDR3 has 14 amino acids. CDR1 is MGHRA, CDR2 YSYEKL, per germline. The CDR3: CASSRWWGLEPQHF. CDR3 coding DNA: TGCGCCAGCAGTCGTTGGTGGGGGCTTGAGCCCCAGCATTTT.

CDR3 nucleotides: TGCAGTGCTGGGGAGGCTTTCTTT. Translated: CSAGEAFF. The chain carries TRBV20-1 and TRBJ1-1; no firm D call. The germline V gene has CDR1 DFQATT and CDR2 SNEGSKA (reference sequence). The length of the CDR3 is 8 residues. V lost 5 bases, J lost 11 bases, and 6 bases lay in between.

CDR3 protein: CSAIMTPRDSLRSYNEQFF. The CDR3 DNA is TGCAGCGCTATTATGACCCCCCGGGACTCTTTACGCTCCTACAATGAGCAGTTCTTC. The chain employs TRBV29-1 and TRBJ2-1; possibly TRBD2 for D (6 bases). This CDR3 contains 19 residues. The V end was cut by 7 bases, the J end by 0 bases, with 28 bases between. CDR1 and CDR2 from the germline V gene are SQVTM and ANQGSEA.

About this clone itself: At the DNA level, this CDR3 is encoded by other sequences in the same sample as well. The chain uses TRBV30 and TRBJ1-2; D is uncertain. This CDR3 comprises 12 residues. Germline loops: CDR1 GTSNPN, CDR2 SVGIG (reference sequence). V lost 0 bases and J 5 bases, leaving 7 bases between the germline ends. Here the CDR3 reads CAWSVGPYGYTF. DNA of the CDR3: TGTGCCTGGAGTGTCGGGCCTTATGGCTACACCTTC.

The chain has TRBV15 and TRBJ2-2; no clear D gene. The CDR3 spans 13 residues. The V end was cut by 1 base, the J end by 9 bases, with 9 bases between. Germline CDR1 and CDR2: LNHNV and YYDKDF (reference sequence). As DNA, the CDR3 is TGTGCCACCAGCAGAGCTCCTCCTAGGGAGCTGTTTTTT. Translation gives CATSRAPPRELFF.

The CDR3 DNA sequence: TGTGCCAGCAGCACGAGGCTCGGGGAACTGTTTTTT. Protein product: CASSTRLGELFF. V usage is TRBV7-9 and J usage is TRBJ1-4; D not certain. The CDR3 is made up of 12 amino acids. The V gene's germline CDR1 is SEHNR and CDR2 FQNEAQ (reference sequence). Trimming took off 5 bases at V and 12 bases at J, with 13 bases between the two ends.

The J gene is TRBJ1-2, the V gene TRBV4-1; D is unresolved. V was shortened by 6 bases and J by 5 bases, with 7 bases between the two germline ends. The CDR3 runs 11 residues. Germline CDR1 and CDR2: MGHRA and YSYEKL. CDR3 loop: CASSGGYGYTF. The CDR3, as DNA: TGCGCCAGCAGTGGTGGTTATGGCTACACCTTC.

The chain carries TRBV2 and TRBJ2-7, with 12 bases lining up with TRBD1. The CDR3 spans 15 residues. J gave up 7 bases and V 6 bases, and 10 bases lay outside the gene matches. Per germline, CDR1 SNHLY and CDR2 FYNNEI. Here the CDR3 DNA reads TGTGCCAGCAGACCGGGACAGGGGGCGAAAGGAGAGCAGTACTTC. It codes for CASRPGQGAKGEQYF.

V and J are TRBV6-5 and TRBJ2-1, with D perhaps matching TRBD1 (5 bases). This CDR3 has 15 residues. The germline gives CDR1 MNHEY, CDR2 SVGAGI. V lost 7 bases and J lost 3, with 16 bases in between. CDR3 in DNA: TGTGCCAGCAAGGACCACCAAGGGGTCTACAATGAGCAGTTCTTC. The encoded protein is CASKDHQGVYNEQFF.